One T cell receptor beta chain is described in this entry. The target antigen is unknown. Per the germline V gene, CDR1 is SGHDN and CDR2 is FVKESK. The CDR3 length is 15 residues. Trimming removed 0 bases at V and 4 bases at J, with 12 bases between. Whether given at about 4 or about 12 weeks, second doses were pooled. This sample was included in a study of T cell responses to AZD1222 COVID-19 vaccine. Study-wide results and limits: The sample set comprised mostly white British donors with more females, and clonal diversity was possibly underestimated. Repertoire collection took place solely once the T cell response had peaked.

Method: immunoSEQ multiplex PCR; TCRdb's copy keeps in-frame clones and lacks some. The sample lists over 130,000 clones; 90% were seen once. The chain has TRBV14 and TRBJ1-1; perhaps TRBD1 as D (6 bases). The sequences come from peripheral blood, collected 28 days after the second AZD1222 dose. This TCR came from an adult who received the AZD1222 COVID-19 vaccine. In DNA form, the CDR3 reads TGTGCCAGCAGCCAAGATCGGGGGGCGTTCACTGAAGCTTTCTTT. The encoded protein is CASSQDRGAFTEAFF.